This T cell receptor (beta chain) was recovered during a study of blood T cell repertoires in COVID-19. On this clone: This specimen includes other DNA sequences encoding the same CDR3.

Assay: immunoSEQ multiplex PCR; the TCRdb copy retains only in-frame clones and omits some. The sample lists 70,000 or so clones, about 88% occurring once. V lost 4 bases to trimming and J lost 0 bases, with 10 bases between them. The CDR3 sequence is 15 residues long. The germline CDR1 and CDR2 sequences are SGHTA and FQGTGA. Specimen: peripheral blood. This TCR came from a man aged 45 to 65 with acute or convalescent COVID-19. The chain has TRBV7-3 and TRBJ2-1; the D gene is possibly TRBD2 (5 bases). In nucleotides, the CDR3 is TGTGCCAGCAGCTGGACTCCGAGCTCCTACAATGAGCAGTTCTTC. It translates to CASSWTPSSYNEQFF.